These T cell receptor beta chains were read from a single sample in a study of blood T cell repertoires in COVID-19. Sequencing was performed with immunoSEQ multiplex PCR; in TCRdb, only in-frame clones are kept and a portion is missing. The repertoire consists of approximately 230,000 clones, with roughly 88% occurring once and the leading ten covering about 6.7%. Sequencing was performed on peripheral blood. Receptor source: a woman in her twenties or thirties with COVID-19, enrolled during active disease. The CDR3 runs from the conserved cysteine through the conserved F or W. Each record gives: clone size, D gene, V gene, J gene, CDR3 protein, CDR3 DNA. A D gene is named only where the DNA matches it firmly. Clone size appears in some rows only: once, few, many, or a class for an expanded clone.

-	-	TRBV27	TRBJ2-5	CASSLFSETQYF	TGTGCCAGCAGTTTGTTCTCTGAGACCCAGTACTTC
-	TRBD1	TRBV4-1	TRBJ1-5	CASSHGTERSKNQPQHF	TGCGCCAGCAGCCATGGGACAGAGAGAAGTAAGAATCAGCCCCAGCATTTT
once	TRBD1	TRBV5-6	TRBJ2-2	CASSGGTGKNTGELFF	TGTGCCAGCAGCGGGGGGACAGGGAAGAACACCGGGGAGCTGTTTTTT
-	TRBD1	TRBV6-6	TRBJ1-6	CASSEDRDRSPLHF	TGTGCCAGCAGCGAGGACAGGGATCGTTCACCCCTCCACTTT
-	TRBD2	TRBV5-6	TRBJ2-1	CASSELRESSYNEQFF	TGTGCCAGCAGCGAGTTGCGGGAGAGCTCCTACAATGAGCAGTTCTTC
-	-	TRBV5-6	TRBJ1-6	CASSLETGSGSPLHF	TGTGCCAGCAGCTTAGAGACAGGTTCTGGATCACCCCTCCACTTT
-	-	TRBV28	TRBJ1-5	CASSSPSLRQPQHF	TGTGCCAGCAGTTCGCCGAGCCTACGTCAGCCCCAGCATTTT
-	TRBD2	TRBV11-3	TRBJ2-1	CASSLGPSGSRFF	TGTGCCAGCAGCTTAGGTCCTAGCGGGAGTCGGTTCTTC
-	TRBD2	TRBV9	TRBJ2-2	CASSRGASGRSGELFF	TGTGCCAGCAGCCGGGGGGCTAGCGGGAGGTCCGGGGAGCTGTTTTTT
-	TRBD2	TRBV19	TRBJ2-5	CATREGQTQYF	TGTGCGACCCGGGAGGGCCAGACCCAGTACTTC
-	-	TRBV6-2/TRBV6-3	TRBJ1-1	CASSPGGGSWDTEAFF	TGTGCCAGCAGCCCTGGGGGCGGCAGCTGGGACACTGAAGCTTTCTTT
-	-	TRBV29-1	TRBJ1-1	CSGSRLNTEAFF	TGCTCGGGGAGCCGTCTGAACACTGAAGCTTTCTTT
-	TRBD1	TRBV7-9	TRBJ2-6	CASSLARTGAGANVLTF	TGTGCCAGCAGCTTAGCAAGAACAGGGGCTGGGGCCAACGTCCTGACTTTC
-	-	TRBV9	TRBJ2-2	CASSVRLAGPGAGELFF	TGTGCCAGCAGCGTGAGGCTCGCGGGGCCTGGGGCCGGGGAGCTGTTTTTT